This T cell receptor (beta chain) was found in a study of CD4 T cells in relation to SARS-CoV-2 and coronaviruses. The unexposed donors gave CD4+ T cells in about 2010-2019, prior to COVID-19. CD4+ T cells were isolated from the cells after about nine days of culture. The protocol was immunoSEQ multiplex PCR, while the TCRdb copy is restricted to in-frame clones and leaves out a portion. The data contain 9,500 to 12,000 clones, 65% to 75% of them singletons. As to this clone: Its specificity is not known.

The V end was cut by 0 bases, the J end by 1 base, with 5 bases between. The length of the CDR3 is 13 residues. From germline, CDR1 is SGHRS and CDR2 YFSETQ. Input material: CD4+ T cells from PBMCs, cultured in vitro. This sequence joins TRBV5-1 and TRBJ2-7, with unresolved D. The receptor's source is a human donor in good health. CDR3 residues: CASSLAMSYEQYF. CDR3 in DNA: TGCGCCAGCAGCTTGGCCATGTCCTACGAGCAGTACTTC. Full variable domain (remainder filled in from reference TRBV5-1 and TRBJ2-7): KAGVTQTPRYLIKTRGQQVTLSCSPISGHRSVSWYQQTPGQGLQFLFEYFSETQRNKGNFPGRFSGRQFSNSRSEMNVSTLELGDSALYLCASSLAMSYEQYFGPGTRLTVT.